This T cell receptor beta chain came from a study of CD8 T cells in ankylosing spondylitis. TCRdb independently ran MiXCR on the 5' RACE reads; one entry per CDR3 protein. Counted here are hundreds of thousands of distinct CDR3 sequences, roughly 25% occurring once; the ten biggest clones make up under 0.9%. As regards this clonotype: Its specificity is unknown.

Findings of the study overall: For ankylosing spondylitis blood, a TCR beta motif of roughly 8 highly homologous variants appeared characteristic.

The receptor was isolated from a male donor with ankylosing spondylitis. The sample consisted of blood, either unsorted or a sorted T cell fraction (not recorded which).

The CDR3 is CASKQATHYNEQFF. The CDR3 DNA follows: TGTGCCAGCAAACAGGCTACCCACTACAATGAGCAGTTCTTC. The V call is TRBV6-1, the J call TRBJ2-1; weak D call: TRBD1 (5 bases). This CDR3 contains 14 residues. Trimming shortened V by 7 bases and J by 3 bases, and 13 bases separated the two germline ends. In germline, CDR1 is MNHNS, CDR2 SASEGT.